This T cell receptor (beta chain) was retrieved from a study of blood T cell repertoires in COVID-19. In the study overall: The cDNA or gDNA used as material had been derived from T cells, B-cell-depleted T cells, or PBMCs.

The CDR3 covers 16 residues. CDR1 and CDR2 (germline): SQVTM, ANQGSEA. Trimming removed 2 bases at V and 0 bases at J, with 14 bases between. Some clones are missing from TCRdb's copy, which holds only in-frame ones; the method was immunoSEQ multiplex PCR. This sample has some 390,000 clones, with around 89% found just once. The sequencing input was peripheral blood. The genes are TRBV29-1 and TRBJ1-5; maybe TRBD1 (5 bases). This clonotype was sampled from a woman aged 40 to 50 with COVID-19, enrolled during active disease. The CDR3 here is CSVEIGQLNSNQPQHF. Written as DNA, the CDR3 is TGCAGCGTTGAAATAGGACAACTGAATAGCAATCAGCCCCAGCATTTT.